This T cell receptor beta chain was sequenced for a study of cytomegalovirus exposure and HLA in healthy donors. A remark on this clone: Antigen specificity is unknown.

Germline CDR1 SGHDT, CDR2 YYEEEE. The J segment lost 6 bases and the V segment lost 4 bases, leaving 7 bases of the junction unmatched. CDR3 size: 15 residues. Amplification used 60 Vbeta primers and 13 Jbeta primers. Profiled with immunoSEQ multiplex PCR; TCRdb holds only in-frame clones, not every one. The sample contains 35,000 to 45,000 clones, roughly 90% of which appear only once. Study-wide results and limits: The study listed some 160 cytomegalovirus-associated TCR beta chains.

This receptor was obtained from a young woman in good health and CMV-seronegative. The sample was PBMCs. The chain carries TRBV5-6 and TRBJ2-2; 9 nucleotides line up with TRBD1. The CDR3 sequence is CASSTGTGLAGELFF. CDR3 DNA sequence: TGTGCCAGCAGCACCGGGACAGGGTTGGCCGGGGAGCTGTTTTTT.